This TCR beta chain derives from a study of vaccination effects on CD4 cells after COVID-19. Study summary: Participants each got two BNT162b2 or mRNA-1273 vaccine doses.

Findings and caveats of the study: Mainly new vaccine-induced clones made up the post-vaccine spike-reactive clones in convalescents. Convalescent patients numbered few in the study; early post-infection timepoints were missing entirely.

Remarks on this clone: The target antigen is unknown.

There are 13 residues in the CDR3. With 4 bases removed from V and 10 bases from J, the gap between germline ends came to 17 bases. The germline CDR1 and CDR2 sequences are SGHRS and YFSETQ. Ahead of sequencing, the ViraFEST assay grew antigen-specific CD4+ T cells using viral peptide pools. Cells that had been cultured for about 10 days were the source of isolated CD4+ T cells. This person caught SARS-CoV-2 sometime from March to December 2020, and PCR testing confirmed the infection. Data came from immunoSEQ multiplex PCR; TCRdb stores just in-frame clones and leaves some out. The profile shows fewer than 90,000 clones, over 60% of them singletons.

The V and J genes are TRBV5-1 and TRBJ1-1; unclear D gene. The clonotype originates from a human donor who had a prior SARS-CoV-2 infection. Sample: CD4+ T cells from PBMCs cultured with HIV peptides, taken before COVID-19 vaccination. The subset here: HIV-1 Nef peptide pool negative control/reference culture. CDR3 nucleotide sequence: TGCGCCAGCAGCCCCCTGGCGGGCTTCGGAGCTTTCTTT. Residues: CASSPLAGFGAFF.